The rows below give T cell receptor beta chains drawn from one sample of a study of blood T cell repertoires in COVID-19. TCRdb's table, derived via immunoSEQ multiplex PCR, lists solely in-frame clones and lacks some. The table lists nearly 15,000 clones, around 75% of them singletons. The specimen sequenced was peripheral blood. The origin of the receptors is a man in his fifties or sixties with acute or convalescent COVID-19. The CDR3 runs from the conserved cysteine through the conserved F or W. The order of the fields is V gene, J gene, D gene, clone size, CDR3 protein, CDR3 DNA. D genes are given only for firm matches. Expanded clones get a size class; other rows say once, few or many, or leave the size out.

>TRBV13|TRBJ2-7|TRBD2|.
CASSLAGSGGSYEQYF
TGTGCCAGCAGCTTAGCTGGTAGCGGGGGCTCCTACGAGCAGTACTTC
>TRBV11-2|TRBJ2-3|TRBD1|.
CASSLDNRGPDTQYF
TGTGCCAGCAGCTTAGATAACAGGGGCCCAGATACGCAGTATTTT
>TRBV6-6|TRBJ1-1|TRBD1|.
CASSYSGTAEAFF
TGTGCCAGCAGTTACTCCGGGACAGCTGAAGCTTTCTTT
>TRBV29-1|TRBJ2-4|.|.
CSVGGGAGNIQYF
TGCAGCGTTGGGGGGGGCGCGGGAAACATTCAGTACTTC
>TRBV4-3|TRBJ1-1|.|.
CASSQGPVPLNTEAFF
TGCGCCAGCAGCCAAGGCCCAGTTCCGTTGAACACTGAAGCTTTCTTT
>TRBV6-2/TRBV6-3|TRBJ2-3|TRBD1|few
CASSSRDRVSADTQYF
TGTGCCAGCAGCTCTCGAGACAGGGTTAGCGCAGATACGCAGTATTTT
>TRBV7-6|TRBJ2-3|TRBD2|.
CASSMTSASTDTQYF
TGTGCCAGCAGCATGACTAGCGCTAGCACAGATACGCAGTATTTT
>TRBV19|TRBJ1-1|.|.
CASSIYGNTEAFF
TGTGCCAGTAGTATTTACGGGAACACTGAAGCTTTCTTT
>TRBV5-1|TRBJ1-1|.|few
CASSLDTRNTEAFF
TGCGCCAGCAGCTTGGACACAAGGAACACTGAAGCTTTCTTT
>TRBV3-1/TRBV3-2|TRBJ2-1|TRBD2|.
CASSSRGREGSYNEQFF
TGTGCCAGCAGCTCCCGCGGGCGGGAGGGCTCCTACAATGAGCAGTTCTTC
>TRBV15|TRBJ2-7|TRBD1|.
CATSRGVDRGPYEQYF
TGTGCCACCAGCAGAGGTGTGGATAGGGGGCCTTACGAGCAGTACTTC
>TRBV28|TRBJ2-2|.|.
CASSSTNTGELFF
TGTGCCAGCAGTTCTACTAACACCGGGGAGCTGTTTTTT
>TRBV3-1/TRBV3-2|TRBJ1-1|.|.
CASSQAQGFTEAFF
TGTGCCAGCAGCCAGGCACAGGGTTTCACTGAAGCTTTCTTT
>TRBV5-5|TRBJ1-1|.|once
CASSLLGGATEAFF
TGTGCCAGCAGCTTACTGGGAGGGGCGACTGAAGCTTTCTTT
>TRBV7-9|TRBJ2-7|.|.
CASKNQSYEQYF
TGTGCCAGCAAAAACCAGTCCTACGAGCAGTACTTC
>TRBV20-1|TRBJ2-1|TRBD2|.
CSASPGGGSEQFF
TGCAGTGCTAGTCCCGGGGGGGGGAGTGAGCAGTTCTTC
>TRBV6-5|TRBJ2-7|TRBD1|.
CASSPQGTAPYEQYF
TGTGCCAGCAGCCCGCAAGGGACAGCCCCCTACGAGCAGTACTTC
>TRBV27|TRBJ1-4|TRBD1|.
CASSLTGGDEKLFF
TGTGCCAGCAGTTTGACAGGGGGTGATGAAAAACTGTTTTTT
>TRBV7-6|TRBJ1-4|.|.
CASSLVVGALEKLFF
TGTGCCAGCAGCTTAGTTGTAGGGGCCCTGGAAAAACTGTTTTTT
>TRBV6-2/TRBV6-3|TRBJ2-7|.|few
CASSPILGQIYEQYF
TGTGCCAGCAGTCCAATACTCGGACAAATCTACGAGCAGTACTTC
>TRBV12-5|TRBJ2-7|.|.
CASARSVGGAYEQYF
TGTGCTAGTGCCCGATCCGTAGGGGGTGCCTACGAGCAGTACTTC
>TRBV15|TRBJ2-6|.|.
CATSLGSVDSTSGANVLTF
TGTGCCACCAGCCTTGGGTCGGTCGACAGTACCTCTGGGGCCAACGTCCTGACTTTC